Each of the 27 T cell receptor beta chains below was sequenced from the same sample in a study of cytomegalovirus exposure and HLA in healthy donors. PCR used 60 Vbeta primers and 13 Jbeta primers. TCRdb's copy holds only in-frame clones and misses some; the assay was immunoSEQ multiplex PCR. The repertoire includes 120,000 to 150,000 clones, about three quarters of them detected once, and around 3% sits in the top ten. The material sequenced was PBMCs. The receptors shown here come from a man aged 40-55 years in good health and CMV-seropositive.

The chain is built from TRBV13 and TRBJ2-1; 11 nucleotides align to TRBD2. Trimming at V came to 11 bases and at J to 5 bases, leaving 8 bases not matched to a gene. This CDR3 has 14 amino acids. Germline V lookup: CDR1 PRHDT, CDR2 FYEKMQ (reference sequence). The CDR3 coding sequence is TGTGCCTCCTCCCTGGGACTAGCGGACAATGAGCAGTTCTTC. Amino acids: CASSLGLADNEQFF.

This clone was seen just once. The chain is built from TRBV7-9 and TRBJ1-1, with a possible D match to TRBD1 (6 bases). The CDR3 loop spans 14 amino acids. V was shortened by 4 bases and J by 5 bases, with 14 bases between the two germline ends. Germline V CDR1 and CDR2: SEHNR, FQNEAQ (reference sequence). In nucleotides, the CDR3 is TGTGCCAGCAGCTCCCGAACAGGGCAAACTGAAGCTTTCTTT. Translating gives CASSSRTGQTEAFF.

The rearrangement joins TRBV5-4 to TRBJ1-6; unclear D gene. This CDR3 contains 17 residues. The germline V gene has CDR1 SGHNT and CDR2 YYREEE (reference sequence). Trimming shortened V by 0 bases and J by 0 bases, and 10 bases separated the two germline ends. The CDR3 DNA follows: TGTGCCAGCAGCTTGGGGGGAGGGAGCTCCTATAATTCACCCCTCCACTTT. Encoded protein: CASSLGGGSSYNSPLHF.

This clone was detected only once. CDR3: CASSYTFKGDSYEQYF. DNA of the CDR3: TGCGCCAGCAGCTATACTTTCAAGGGAGATTCCTACGAGCAGTACTTC. V and J are TRBV10-1 and TRBJ2-7, with D tentatively TRBD2 (5 bases). Germline CDR1 is WNHNN and CDR2 is SYGVQD (reference sequence). There are 16 residues in the CDR3. Trimming left V 6 bases short and J 1 base short, with 19 bases between.

The chain links TRBV28 to TRBJ2-7; D is unresolved. The CDR3 contains 10 residues. Looked up from germline, CDR1 is MDHEN and CDR2 is SYDVKM. The V end lost 8 bases, the J end lost 4 bases, and 6 bases lay between the germline ends. The CDR3 DNA is TGTGCCAGCGGTAGTTACGAGCAGTACTTC. As protein: CASGSYEQYF.

J is TRBJ2-2 and V is TRBV7-9, with a weak D call TRBD2 (6 bases). Germline lookup yields CDR1 SEHNR and CDR2 FQNEAQ (reference sequence). With 3 bases removed from V and 6 bases from J, the gap between germline ends came to 11 bases. The CDR3 runs to 14 residues. CDR3: CASSFGLASGELFF. As DNA, the CDR3 is TGTGCCAGCAGCTTCGGCCTAGCGTCCGGGGAGCTGTTTTTT. Together with reference TRBV7-9 and TRBJ2-2, the CDR3 gives the full variable domain: DTGVSQNPRHKITKRGQNVTFRCDPISEHNRLYWYRQTLGQGPEFLTYFQNEAQLEKSRLLSDRFSAERPKGSFSTLEIQRTEQGDSAMYLCASSFGLASGELFFGEGSRLTVL.

The chain uses TRBV6-6 and TRBJ2-1; TRBD1 is a possible D gene (6 bases). The CDR3 has 15 amino acids. CDR1 and CDR2 from the germline V gene are MNHNY and SVGAGI (reference sequence). V dropped 0 bases and J dropped 0 bases, with 6 bases sitting between them. The CDR3: CASSYSGASYNEQFF. CDR3 sequence (DNA): TGTGCCAGCAGTTACTCGGGGGCCTCCTACAATGAGCAGTTCTTC.

V usage is TRBV7-9 and J usage is TRBJ2-1, with 10 bases lining up with TRBD1. This CDR3 is built from 16 residues. The junction had 8 bases not matched to a gene; V was cut back by 5 bases and J by 4 bases. Germline values: CDR1 SEHNR, CDR2 FQNEAQ (reference sequence). CDR3 nucleotide sequence: TGTGCCAGCAGCGCCGGGACAGGGGTTAAGTACAATGAGCAGTTCTTC. Translating gives CASSAGTGVKYNEQFF.

This chain uses TRBV5-1 with TRBJ2-1; 7 bases map to TRBD1. Per the germline V gene, CDR1 is SGHRS and CDR2 is YFSETQ. The trim removed 4 bases at V and 6 bases at J, leaving 4 bases unmatched. The CDR3 covers 13 residues. The CDR3, as DNA: TGCGCCAGCAGCCAGGGACAGACCAATGAGCAGTTCTTC. Its protein is CASSQGQTNEQFF.

This chain links TRBV18 with TRBJ1-1; the D is unclear. Germline CDR1 reads KGHSH; CDR2 reads LQKENI. Trimming left V 3 bases short and J 4 bases short, with 9 bases between. This CDR3 comprises 13 residues. This CDR3 reads CASSPSASTEAFF. The CDR3 DNA follows: TGTGCCAGCTCACCCAGCGCGAGCACTGAAGCTTTCTTT.

The chain is built from TRBV29-1 and TRBJ2-3; 10 nucleotides align to TRBD2. Trimming at V came to 6 bases and at J to 4 bases, leaving 1 base not matched to a gene. The CDR3 is 12 residues long. CDR1 SQVTM and CDR2 ANQGSEA come from the germline V gene. The CDR3 region is CSVAGGADTQYF. The CDR3 DNA follows: TGCAGCGTAGCGGGAGGGGCAGATACGCAGTATTTT.

Only a few counts were recorded for this clone. The V call is TRBV7-6, the J call TRBJ1-6; 7 bases line up with TRBD1. The CDR3 length is 15 residues. Per germline, CDR1 SGHVS and CDR2 FNYEAQ. The ends lost 5 bases at V and 7 bases at J; junction bases unmatched: 8. The CDR3 DNA reads TGTGCCAGCAGCCCCCGACAGGGATCAAATTCACCCCTCCACTTT. It specifies CASSPRQGSNSPLHF.

The chain combines TRBV21-1 with TRBJ1-2; TRBD1 reflects the table's D call only, with no check against the DNA. TRBV21-1 is labeled a pseudogene. The CDR3 runs 16 residues. CDR3 in amino acids: CASSREDRGGNYGYTF. The CDR3 DNA sequence: TGTGCCAGCAGCAGGGAGGACAGGGGAGGCAACTATGGCTACACCTTC.

This clone turned up a few times. The chain uses TRBV7-3 and TRBJ2-2; D perhaps matches TRBD1 (6 bases). The CDR3 has 14 amino acids. V was pared by 5 bases and J by 4 bases, with 11 bases between. The germline gives CDR1 SGHTA, CDR2 FQGTGA. The DNA for the CDR3 is TGTGCCAGCAGCACCTTACAGGGCACCGGGGAGCTGTTTTTT. Translation: CASSTLQGTGELFF.

The V and J genes are TRBV6-5 and TRBJ2-7, with D perhaps TRBD1 (5 bases). CDR3 length: 14 residues. Between the trimmed V and J ends, which lost 5 bases and 5 bases, there was a span of 16 bases. Germline assignment: CDR1 MNHEY and CDR2 SVGAGI. The CDR3: CASSRQGFFDEQYF. For the CDR3, the DNA is TGTGCCAGCAGTCGCCAGGGATTCTTCGACGAGCAGTACTTC.

The chain employs TRBV28 and TRBJ1-4; D is perhaps TRBD1 (6 bases). V was cut by 6 bases and J by 5 bases, with 13 bases left in between. This CDR3 is 14 amino acids long. Per germline, CDR1 MDHEN and CDR2 SYDVKM. CDR3 sequence reads: CASSSSGTNEKLFF. The DNA for the CDR3 is TGTGCCAGCAGCTCGTCCGGGACAAATGAAAAACTGTTTTTT.

This chain uses TRBV19 with TRBJ2-7; 12 bases are a match to TRBD2. The CDR3 runs to 16 residues. V shed 4 bases and J 2 bases; nucleotides not matched to a gene: 6. Germline CDR1 reads LNHDA; CDR2 reads SQIVND (reference sequence). The chain's CDR3 is CASSTRLAGATYEQYF. In DNA form, the CDR3 reads TGTGCCAGTAGTACCCGACTAGCGGGAGCCACCTACGAGCAGTACTTC.

This clone was seen a handful of times. The sample holds other DNA sequences that translate to the same CDR3. The V and J genes are TRBV7-9 and TRBJ1-1, with D possibly matching TRBD1 (5 bases). This CDR3 has 13 amino acids. The V gene lost 2 bases and the J gene lost 5 bases, with 9 bases spanning the gap. The germline CDR1 and CDR2 sequences are SEHNR and FQNEAQ (reference sequence). This chain's CDR3 is CASSLQGSTEAFF. DNA for the CDR3: TGTGCCAGCAGCTTACAGGGTAGTACTGAAGCTTTCTTT.

The gene calls are TRBV7-9 and TRBJ2-7; 8 bases are a match to TRBD2. Trimming at V came to 4 bases and at J to 6 bases, leaving 8 bases not matched to a gene. The CDR3 has 14 amino acids. Looked up from germline, CDR1 is SEHNR and CDR2 is FQNEAQ (reference sequence). The CDR3 nucleotides are TGTGCCAGCAGCTCGTCCGGGACTAGAGGCGAGCAGTACTTC. This codes for CASSSSGTRGEQYF.

This chain links TRBV6-5 with TRBJ1-1; weak D call: TRBD1 (5 bases). This CDR3 is 15 amino acids long. The germline gives CDR1 MNHEY, CDR2 SVGAGI. V lost 7 bases, J lost 3 bases, and 18 bases lay in between. In DNA, the CDR3 is TGTGCCAGCACTAAACGCGGGGGAAGGGACACTGAAGCTTTCTTT. Amino acids: CASTKRGGRDTEAFF.

This chain links TRBV7-9 with TRBJ2-2; no clear D gene. V was pared by 4 bases and J by 0 bases, with 9 bases between. Germline V gene lookup returns CDR1 SEHNR and CDR2 FQNEAQ (reference sequence). The CDR3 is 15 residues long. The CDR3 sequence is CASSSAPTNTGELFF. The CDR3 DNA reads TGTGCCAGCAGCTCAGCACCTACGAACACCGGGGAGCTGTTTTTT. Using reference TRBV7-9 and TRBJ2-2 for the parts outside the CDR3, the full variable domain is DTGVSQNPRHKITKRGQNVTFRCDPISEHNRLYWYRQTLGQGPEFLTYFQNEAQLEKSRLLSDRFSAERPKGSFSTLEIQRTEQGDSAMYLCASSSAPTNTGELFFGEGSRLTVL.

This sequence joins TRBV5-1 and TRBJ2-5, with D tentatively TRBD1 (6 bases). The germline CDR1 and CDR2 sequences are SGHRS and YFSETQ. V was shortened by 8 bases and J by 5 bases, with 13 bases between the two germline ends. This CDR3 has 12 residues. For the CDR3, the DNA is TGCGCCAGTGGGGGCGTGGACGAGACCCAGTACTTC. Its protein product is CASGGVDETQYF.

The chain uses TRBV9 and TRBJ2-7; 9 nucleotides align to TRBD1. The CDR3 is 14 amino acids. Germline loops: CDR1 SGDLS, CDR2 YYNGEE. V lost 3 bases and J lost 5; bases outside the gene matches: 6. This chain's CDR3 is CASSERDRAHEQYF. CDR3 DNA sequence: TGTGCCAGCAGCGAACGGGACAGGGCCCACGAGCAGTACTTC.

This clone was detected only once. This chain links TRBV5-8 with TRBJ2-6; D unresolved. V lost 2 bases and J 0 bases, leaving 6 bases between the germline ends. CDR3 length: 15 amino acids. The germline V gene encodes CDR1 SGHTS and CDR2 YDEGEE. CDR3 bases: TGTGCCAGCAGCTTTCAGATCTCTGGGGCCAACGTCCTGACTTTC. Translated: CASSFQISGANVLTF.

This clone was seen just once. The J gene is TRBJ2-2, the V gene TRBV9; no clear D. CDR3 length: 17 amino acids. In germline, CDR1 is SGDLS, CDR2 YYNGEE. The V and J ends lost 0 bases and 1 base respectively, with 13 bases between them. The CDR3 DNA follows: TGTGCCAGCAGCGTAGCTCTACGGGTACTGAACACCGGGGAGCTGTTTTTT. Translated, it gives CASSVALRVLNTGELFF.

A note on this clone: This specimen includes other DNA sequences encoding the same CDR3. The chain is built from TRBV5-1 and TRBJ1-1; D perhaps matches TRBD1 (6 bases). The CDR3 is 14 amino acids. Germline loops: CDR1 SGHRS, CDR2 YFSETQ. The V end lost 4 bases, the J end lost 1 base, and 11 bases lay between the germline ends. CDR3: CASSPTTGNTEAFF. The CDR3 DNA reads as TGCGCCAGCAGCCCTACGACAGGGAACACTGAAGCTTTCTTT.

This rearrangement joins TRBV7-3 to TRBJ2-7; D uncertain. CDR1 and CDR2 from the germline V gene are SGHTA and FQGTGA. The CDR3 contains 14 residues. Trimming removed 2 bases at V and 2 bases at J, with 10 bases between. The CDR3 DNA reads TGTGCCAGCAGCTTATCTCCTGGCCCCTACGAGCAGTACTTC. Its protein product is CASSLSPGPYEQYF.